The rows below give T cell receptor beta chains drawn from one sample of a study of T cells after yellow fever vaccination. TCRdb redid the calling of the 5' RACE reads with MiXCR, one entry per CDR3 protein. The sample shows 96,000 or so distinct CDR3 sequences, over 8% of them seen only once. Sample: CD8+ T cells not binding an NS4B(214-222) dextramer, sorted from PBMCs, taken approximately 16 days after the first yellow fever vaccination. These receptors were collected from a man aged 18 to 30 who received the YFV17D yellow fever vaccine. Both conserved end residues are part of each CDR3. A D gene is named only where the DNA matches it firmly. Size values are once, few and many counts, or a class for expanded clones, and some rows have none.

abundance: -
v_gene: TRBV4-1
d_gene: TRBD1
j_gene: TRBJ2-1
CDR3aa: CASSQAVRGFYNEQFF
CDR3nt: TGCGCCAGCAGCCAAGCGGTCAGGGGGTTTTACAATGAGCAGTTCTTC

abundance: -
v_gene: TRBV6-5
d_gene: -
j_gene: TRBJ2-6
CDR3aa: CASSFLSSGANVLTF
CDR3nt: TGTGCCAGCAGTTTCCTGAGCTCTGGGGCCAACGTCCTGACTTTC

abundance: -
v_gene: TRBV15
d_gene: -
j_gene: TRBJ1-1
CDR3aa: CATSTRVVEMNTEAFF
CDR3nt: TGTGCCACCAGCACCCGAGTTGTGGAAATGAACACTGAAGCTTTCTTT

abundance: many
v_gene: TRBV4-1
d_gene: TRBD1
j_gene: TRBJ2-2
CDR3aa: CASSQLDRGYPNDGELFF
CDR3nt: TGCGCCAGCAGCCAGTTAGACAGGGGGTATCCTAATGACGGGGAGCTGTTTTTT

abundance: -
v_gene: TRBV4-1
d_gene: -
j_gene: TRBJ2-3
CDR3aa: CASSQVTGYIDTQYF
CDR3nt: TGCGCCAGCAGCCAAGTCACAGGGTATATAGATACGCAGTATTTT

abundance: few
v_gene: TRBV20-1
d_gene: TRBD1
j_gene: TRBJ2-7
CDR3aa: CSAPGTGGELVGQQYF
CDR3nt: TGCAGTGCTCCTGGGACAGGGGGCGAGTTGGTGGGGCAGCAGTACTTC

abundance: few
v_gene: TRBV19
d_gene: TRBD1
j_gene: TRBJ2-2
CDR3aa: CASSPTGPNTGELFF
CDR3nt: TGTGCCAGTAGCCCGACAGGGCCAAACACCGGGGAGCTGTTTTTT

abundance: -
v_gene: TRBV9
d_gene: TRBD1
j_gene: TRBJ2-1
CDR3aa: CASSISTGGNEQFF
CDR3nt: TGTGCCAGCAGCATCTCGACAGGGGGCAATGAGCAGTTCTTC

abundance: few
v_gene: TRBV5-1
d_gene: TRBD2
j_gene: TRBJ2-3
CDR3aa: CASSLTSGGDTQYF
CDR3nt: TGCGCCAGCAGCTTGACTAGCGGGGGTGATACGCAGTATTTT

abundance: few
v_gene: TRBV12-3/TRBV12-4
d_gene: -
j_gene: TRBJ1-1
CDR3aa: CASSFAGQKNTEAFF
CDR3nt: TGTGCCAGCAGTTTTGCAGGACAGAAGAACACTGAAGCTTTCTTT

abundance: -
v_gene: TRBV20-1
d_gene: -
j_gene: TRBJ2-1
CDR3aa: CRPVRPGSSYNEQFF
CDR3nt: TGCAGACCCGTTCGACCAGGGAGCTCCTACAATGAGCAGTTCTTC

abundance: many
v_gene: TRBV27
d_gene: -
j_gene: TRBJ1-6
CDR3aa: CASSPRGGNSPLHF
CDR3nt: TGTGCCAGCAGCCCGCGGGGGGGTAATTCACCCCTCCACTTT

abundance: -
v_gene: TRBV7-3
d_gene: TRBD1
j_gene: TRBJ2-1
CDR3aa: CASSSGQGNYNEQFF
CDR3nt: TGTGCCAGCAGCTCGGGACAGGGGAACTACAATGAGCAGTTCTTC

abundance: -
v_gene: TRBV7-9
d_gene: -
j_gene: TRBJ2-3
CDR3aa: CASSLVARSTDTQYF
CDR3nt: TGTGCCAGCAGCTTAGTTGCACGAAGCACAGATACGCAGTATTTT

abundance: many
v_gene: TRBV3-1
d_gene: -
j_gene: TRBJ2-5
CDR3aa: CASSQGYVQETQYF
CDR3nt: TGTGCCAGCAGCCAAGGCTATGTTCAAGAGACCCAGTACTTC

abundance: many
v_gene: TRBV7-9
d_gene: -
j_gene: TRBJ2-2
CDR3aa: CASSSTGAKNTGELFF
CDR3nt: TGTGCCAGCAGCTCCACCGGGGCGAAGAACACCGGGGAGCTGTTTTTT

abundance: few
v_gene: TRBV6-1
d_gene: TRBD1
j_gene: TRBJ1-1
CDR3aa: CASSLMDRGGTEAFF
CDR3nt: TGTGCCAGCAGCCTTATGGACAGGGGGGGCACTGAAGCTTTCTTT

abundance: few
v_gene: TRBV29-1
d_gene: -
j_gene: TRBJ2-1
CDR3aa: CSAWGQGGNEQFF
CDR3nt: TGCAGCGCCTGGGGGCAAGGGGGCAATGAGCAGTTCTTC

abundance: -
v_gene: TRBV21-1
d_gene: -
j_gene: TRBJ1-2
CDR3aa: CASSARRSVNYGYTF
CDR3nt: TGTGCCAGCAGCGCCCGAAGGTCAGTAAACTATGGCTACACCTTC

abundance: few
v_gene: TRBV4-1
d_gene: TRBD2
j_gene: TRBJ2-7
CDR3aa: CASSQDPPGRDYEQYF
CDR3nt: TGCGCCAGCAGCCAAGATCCCCCAGGGAGGGACTACGAGCAGTACTTC

abundance: many
v_gene: TRBV6-5
d_gene: -
j_gene: TRBJ1-1
CDR3aa: CASSYSIRDTEAFF
CDR3nt: TGTGCCAGCAGTTACTCGATCCGAGACACTGAAGCTTTCTTT

abundance: -
v_gene: TRBV11-1
d_gene: TRBD1
j_gene: TRBJ2-4
CDR3aa: CASSSGTGAYIAKNIQYF
CDR3nt: TGTGCCAGCAGCTCCGGGACAGGGGCCTATATAGCCAAAAACATTCAGTACTTC

abundance: -
v_gene: TRBV4-1
d_gene: -
j_gene: TRBJ2-2
CDR3aa: CASSHGAWGLYGTGELFF
CDR3nt: TGCGCCAGCAGCCACGGGGCATGGGGCCTTTATGGCACCGGGGAGCTGTTTTTT

abundance: -
v_gene: TRBV28
d_gene: -
j_gene: TRBJ2-3
CDR3aa: CASSMGPGSSDTQYF
CDR3nt: TGTGCCAGCAGCATGGGCCCGGGCTCTTCAGATACGCAGTATTTT

abundance: -
v_gene: TRBV6-1
d_gene: -
j_gene: TRBJ2-5
CDR3aa: CASSEGNGQETQYF
CDR3nt: TGTGCCAGCAGTGAAGGAAACGGCCAAGAGACCCAGTACTTC

abundance: -
v_gene: TRBV7-9
d_gene: TRBD1
j_gene: TRBJ2-1
CDR3aa: CASSRQGQNEQFF
CDR3nt: TGTGCCAGCAGTCGACAGGGGCAGAATGAGCAGTTCTTC

abundance: few
v_gene: TRBV4-1
d_gene: TRBD1
j_gene: TRBJ1-6
CDR3aa: CASSQTGWNSPLHF
CDR3nt: TGCGCCAGCAGCCAGACAGGGTGGAATTCACCCCTCCACTTT

abundance: few
v_gene: TRBV4-1
d_gene: -
j_gene: TRBJ2-5
CDR3aa: CASSQDRVEETQYF
CDR3nt: TGCGCCAGCAGCCAAGACAGGGTCGAAGAGACCCAGTACTTC

abundance: -
v_gene: TRBV5-6
d_gene: -
j_gene: TRBJ2-7
CDR3aa: CASSTIRGEQYF
CDR3nt: TGTGCCAGCAGCACCATAAGGGGAGAGCAGTACTTC

abundance: few
v_gene: TRBV4-3
d_gene: -
j_gene: TRBJ2-5
CDR3aa: CASSQGPSERQETQYF
CDR3nt: TGCGCCAGCAGCCAAGGCCCCAGCGAGCGGCAAGAGACCCAGTACTTC

abundance: few
v_gene: TRBV4-2
d_gene: -
j_gene: TRBJ2-3
CDR3aa: CASSHALPLATNQGGTDTQYF
CDR3nt: TGTGCCAGCAGCCACGCTCTCCCCCTCGCGACTAACCAAGGAGGCACAGATACGCAGTATTTT

abundance: few
v_gene: TRBV29-1
d_gene: -
j_gene: TRBJ1-3
CDR3aa: CSGVDSGNTIYF
CDR3nt: TGCAGCGGCGTGGACTCTGGAAACACCATATATTTT